These 21 T cell receptor beta chains came from one sample sequenced in a study of T cell responses to AZD1222 COVID-19 vaccine. Measured with immunoSEQ multiplex PCR; TCRdb has only the in-frame clones, and not every one. The sample gives roughly 120,000 clones, approximately 85% of which show up once; 3.5% to 5% is in the top ten. Specimen: peripheral blood, collected 28 days after the second AZD1222 dose. Source of these receptors: an adult who received the AZD1222 COVID-19 vaccine.

This chain connects TRBV28 to TRBJ1-1; 10 nucleotides line up with TRBD1. Germline V lookup: CDR1 MDHEN, CDR2 SYDVKM. The CDR3 loop spans 15 amino acids. V dropped 11 bases and J dropped 0; count of bases not matched to a gene: 9. The CDR3 sequence is CAGGGQGKMNTEAFF. Written as DNA, the CDR3 is TGTGCCGGGGGGGGACAGGGGAAAATGAACACTGAAGCTTTCTTT.

The J gene is TRBJ2-2, the V gene TRBV5-6, with TRBD1 identical over 10 bases. CDR1 and CDR2 from the germline V gene are SGHDT and YYEEEE. With V trimmed by 0 bases and J by 1 base, 6 bases remained unmatched. The CDR3 is made up of 18 amino acids. The CDR3 DNA follows: TGTGCCAGCAGCTTGGTAGGGGGGACAGGGGTGAACACCGGGGAGCTGTTTTTT. Translation: CASSLVGGTGVNTGELFF.

The V gene is TRBV29-1, the J gene TRBJ2-5; 10 bases are a match to TRBD2. After removal of 4 bases from V and 2 bases from J, the junction contained 10 bases not matched to a gene. Germline CDR1 is SQVTM and CDR2 is ANQGSEA. The CDR3 length is 16 residues. CDR3 sequence: CSVGSGGDSLQETQYF. The CDR3 nucleotides are TGCAGCGTTGGGAGCGGGGGGGACTCGTTACAAGAGACCCAGTACTTC.

This clone appeared once. This chain connects TRBV6-5 to TRBJ1-2; TRBD1 matches at 7 bases. The CDR3 contains 14 residues. V trimming: 0 bases; J trimming: 8 bases; junction bases outside the gene matches: 6. CDR1 is MNHEY and CDR2 is SVGAGI in the germline V gene. CDR3 DNA: TGTGCCAGCAGTTACTCTGACAGGGTGGGAGGCTACACCTTC. Protein sequence: CASSYSDRVGGYTF.

The chain has TRBV5-1 and TRBJ1-5; TRBD1 matches 9 bases. The CDR3 length is 14 residues. V lost 3 bases, J lost 5 bases, and 3 bases stayed unmatched. CDR1 SGHRS and CDR2 YFSETQ come from the germline V gene. CDR3 sequence reads: CASSSTGGDQPQHF. CDR3 in DNA: TGCGCCAGCAGCTCGACAGGGGGGGATCAGCCCCAGCATTTT.

As for this clone: The junction departs from germline at one end; a sequencing error may be responsible. The chain links TRBV6-4 to TRBJ1-2, with D perhaps TRBD1 (6 bases). The CDR3 has 15 amino acids. From germline, CDR1 is MRHNA and CDR2 SNTAGT. CDR3 residues: CASSVNRAMSIYGVF. The DNA for the CDR3 is TGTGCCAGCAGCGTAAACAGGGCTATGTCCATATATGGGGTATTC.

The V call is TRBV7-9, the J call TRBJ1-1; no firm D call. V gave up 3 bases and J gave up 1 base, with 6 bases separating them. Germline CDR1 is SEHNR and CDR2 is FQNEAQ (reference sequence). There are 13 residues in the CDR3. The CDR3 sequence: CASSFIANTEAFF. The CDR3 coding sequence is TGTGCCAGCAGCTTTATAGCGAACACTGAAGCTTTCTTT.

The CDR3 nucleotides are TGTGCCAGCAGCGTAGTGTATCGGCAGAACCACTACGAGCAGTACTTC. This gives the protein CASSVVYRQNHYEQYF. The chain combines TRBV9 with TRBJ2-7; D uncertain. This CDR3 is built from 16 residues. Germline-derived CDR1 and CDR2 are SGDLS and YYNGEE. V was clipped by 0 bases and J by 3 bases, with 16 bases between them.

The chain couples TRBV7-3 to TRBJ2-5; the D gene is possibly TRBD2 (6 bases). This CDR3 contains 17 residues. The germline CDR1 and CDR2 sequences are SGHTA and FQGTGA. V lost 1 base to trimming and J lost 2 bases, with 17 bases between them. CDR3 sequence: CASSLNSRLGGQETQYF. Here the CDR3 DNA reads TGTGCCAGCAGCTTAAATTCCAGACTAGGTGGGCAAGAGACCCAGTACTTC.

The J gene is TRBJ2-7, the V gene TRBV30, with D possibly being TRBD1 (6 bases). Germline values: CDR1 GTSNPN, CDR2 SVGIG (reference sequence). This CDR3 spans 12 amino acids. Trimming took off 4 bases at V and 7 bases at J, with 14 bases between the two ends. CDR3 protein: CAWNTGKKEQYF. The CDR3 bases are TGTGCCTGGAACACAGGGAAGAAAGAGCAGTACTTC.

This chain joins TRBV19 and TRBJ1-3; no firm D call. V gave up 6 bases and J gave up 0 bases, with 9 bases separating them. The germline gives CDR1 LNHDA, CDR2 SQIVND (reference sequence). The CDR3 has 14 amino acids. CDR3 protein: CASRERRSGNTIYF. The CDR3 DNA reads TGTGCCAGTAGGGAACGGCGCTCTGGAAACACCATATATTTT. The variable domain in full, with the rest retrieved from reference TRBV19 and TRBJ1-3, is DGGITQSPKYLFRKEGQNVTLSCEQNLNHDAMYWYRQDPGQGLRLIYYSQIVNDFQKGDIAEGYSVSREKKESFPLTVTSAQKNPTAFYLCASRERRSGNTIYFGEGSWLTVV.

There are a few counts of this clone. The rearrangement links TRBV28 to TRBJ1-5; possible D gene TRBD1, 5 bases. Deletions cut 8 bases from V and 0 bases from J, with 17 bases between. Germline V gene lookup returns CDR1 MDHEN and CDR2 SYDVKM. CDR3 length: 16 residues. The CDR3 DNA sequence: TGTGCCAGCCCTCCTAGGGGCACAAATAGCAATCAGCCCCAGCATTTT. Amino acids: CASPPRGTNSNQPQHF.

The gene calls are TRBV5-1 and TRBJ1-2, with D possibly being TRBD1 (5 bases). This CDR3 contains 14 residues. CDR1 is SGHRS and CDR2 is YFSETQ in the germline V gene. V lost 3 bases to trimming and J lost 8 bases, with 17 bases between them. The CDR3 bases are TGCGCCAGCAGCTCCGAGGTGGGGGGATACGGCTACACCTTC. It is translated as CASSSEVGGYGYTF. The variable domain in full, completed from reference TRBV5-1 and TRBJ1-2, reads KAGVTQTPRYLIKTRGQQVTLSCSPISGHRSVSWYQQTPGQGLQFLFEYFSETQRNKGNFPGRFSGRQFSNSRSEMNVSTLELGDSALYLCASSSEVGGYGYTFGSGTRLTVV.

The chain is built from TRBV6-5 and TRBJ1-2; TRBD1 might be the D (6 bases). The CDR3 runs 14 residues. The V end lost 7 bases, the J end lost 4 bases, and 16 bases lay between the germline ends. Germline V gene lookup returns CDR1 MNHEY and CDR2 SVGAGI. CDR3 amino acids: CASTSDRAGYGYTF. For the CDR3, the DNA is TGTGCCAGCACCTCGGACAGAGCCGGCTATGGCTACACCTTC.

The V and J genes are TRBV4-1 and TRBJ2-5; D is perhaps TRBD1 (6 bases). Trimming cost V 6 bases and J 7 bases, with 21 bases left between them. The germline V gene encodes CDR1 MGHRA and CDR2 YSYEKL. The CDR3 runs 15 residues. The CDR3 DNA sequence: TGCGCCAGCAGTCCGGACAGAGCCGTGACAGGGACCCAGTACTTC. It is translated as CASSPDRAVTGTQYF.

The chain recombines TRBV4-1 with TRBJ1-5; tentative D call: TRBD1 (5 bases). CDR3 size: 15 residues. Deletions cut 0 bases from V and 3 bases from J, with 9 bases between. Germline V gene sequence: CDR1 MGHRA, CDR2 YSYEKL. CDR3 sequence: CASSQEAGSNQPQHF. As DNA, the CDR3 is TGCGCCAGCAGCCAAGAGGCAGGGTCCAATCAGCCCCAGCATTTT.

The genes are TRBV6-5 and TRBJ1-1; 9 nucleotides match TRBD1. In germline, CDR1 is MNHEY, CDR2 SVGAGI. The CDR3 has 14 residues. The V and J ends lost 6 bases and 4 bases, in that order; junction bases with no gene match: 6. Here the CDR3 reads CASSPQGATTEAFF. Written as DNA, the CDR3 is TGTGCCAGCAGCCCACAGGGGGCGACCACTGAAGCTTTCTTT.

The rearrangement links TRBV19 to TRBJ2-1, with 10 nucleotides matching TRBD1. J lost 6 bases, V lost 3 bases, and 8 bases had no gene match. CDR1 is LNHDA, CDR2 SQIVND, per germline (reference sequence). The CDR3 is 16 amino acids. CDR3 sequence reads: CASSMLTGGAGNEQFF. The CDR3 nucleotides read TGTGCCAGTAGTATGCTGACAGGGGGCGCGGGCAATGAGCAGTTCTTC.

This rearrangement joins TRBV5-1 to TRBJ2-7, with TRBD1 matching 7 bases. The CDR3 totals 16 residues. Trimming at V came to 4 bases and at J to 1 base, leaving 11 bases not matched to a gene. Germline assignment: CDR1 SGHRS and CDR2 YFSETQ. DNA of the CDR3: TGCGCCAGCAGCGACCCCAGGACAGGAAAATCCTACGAGCAGTACTTC. It translates to CASSDPRTGKSYEQYF.

The chain joins TRBV18 to TRBJ1-5, with 11 positions matching TRBD1. The CDR3 is made up of 19 amino acids. With V trimmed by 4 bases and J by 2 bases, 13 bases remained unmatched. Per germline, CDR1 KGHSH and CDR2 LQKENI. The DNA of the CDR3 is TGTGCCAGCTCACGCGAAAGGACAGGGGGCGGAGTTGGCAATCAGCCCCAGCATTTT. Its translation is CASSRERTGGGVGNQPQHF.

In DNA form, the CDR3 reads TGTGCCAGCAGTTACGTGGTTCCAGGGGGAAGCTCACCCCTCCACTTT. Its protein product is CASSYVVPGGSSPLHF. The V call is TRBV6-5, the J call TRBJ1-6, with TRBD1 identical over 7 bases. Germline V gives CDR1 MNHEY, CDR2 SVGAGI. J gave up 10 bases and V 2 bases, and 11 bases lay outside the gene matches. This CDR3 spans 16 amino acids.